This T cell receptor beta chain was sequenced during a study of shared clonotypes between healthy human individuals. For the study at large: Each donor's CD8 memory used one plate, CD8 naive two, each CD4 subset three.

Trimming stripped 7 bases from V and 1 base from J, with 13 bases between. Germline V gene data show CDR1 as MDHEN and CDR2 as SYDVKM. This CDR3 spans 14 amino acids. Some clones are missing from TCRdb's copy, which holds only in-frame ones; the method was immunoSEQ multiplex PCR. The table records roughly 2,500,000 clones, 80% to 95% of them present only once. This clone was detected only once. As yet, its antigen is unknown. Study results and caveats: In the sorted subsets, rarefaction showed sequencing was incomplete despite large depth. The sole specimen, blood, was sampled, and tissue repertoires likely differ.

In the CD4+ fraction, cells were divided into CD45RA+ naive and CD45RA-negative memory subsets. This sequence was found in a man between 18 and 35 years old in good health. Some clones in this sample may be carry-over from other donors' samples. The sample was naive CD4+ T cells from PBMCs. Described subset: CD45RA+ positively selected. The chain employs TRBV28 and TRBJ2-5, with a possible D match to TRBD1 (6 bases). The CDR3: CASTTGFSQETQYF. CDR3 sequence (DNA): TGTGCCAGCACAACAGGGTTCTCCCAAGAGACCCAGTACTTC.